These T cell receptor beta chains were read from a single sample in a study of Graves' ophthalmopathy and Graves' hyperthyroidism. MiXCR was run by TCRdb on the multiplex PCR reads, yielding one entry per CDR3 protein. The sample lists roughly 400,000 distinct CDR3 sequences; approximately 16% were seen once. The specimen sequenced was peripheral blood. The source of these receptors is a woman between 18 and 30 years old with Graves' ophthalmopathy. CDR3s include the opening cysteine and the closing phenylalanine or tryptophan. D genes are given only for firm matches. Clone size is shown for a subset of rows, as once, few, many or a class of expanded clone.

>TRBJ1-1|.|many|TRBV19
TGTGCCAGTAAGGGACTCACCTATTTGAACACTGAAGCTTTCTTT
CASKGLTYLNTEAFF
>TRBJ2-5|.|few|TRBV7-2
TGTGCCAGCAGCTTGAGGACGGGAGAGACCCAGTACTTC
CASSLRTGETQYF
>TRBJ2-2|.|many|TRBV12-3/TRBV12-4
TGTGCCAGCAGGCCCGGGTTGCGGGAAGACACCGGGGAGCTGTTTTTT
CASRPGLREDTGELFF
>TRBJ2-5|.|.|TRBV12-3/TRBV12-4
TGTGCCAGCAACTTCCGAGATACCCAGTACTTC
CASNFRDTQYF
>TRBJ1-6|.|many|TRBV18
TGTGCCAGCTCACCATCCGGGCTTGACAATTCACCCCTCCACTTT
CASSPSGLDNSPLHF
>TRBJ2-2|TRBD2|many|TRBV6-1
TGTGCCAGCAGACCGGGGGGACGAAGCACCGGGGAGCTGTTTTTT
CASRPGGRSTGELFF
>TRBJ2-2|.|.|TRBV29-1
TGCAGCGTTGACTACACCGGGGAGCTGTTTTTT
CSVDYTGELFF
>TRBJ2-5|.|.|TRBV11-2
TGTGCCAGCGGCCACGGGAGGACCCAGTACTTC
CASGHGRTQYF
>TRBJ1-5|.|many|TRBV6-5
.
CASRIFGPGNQPQHF
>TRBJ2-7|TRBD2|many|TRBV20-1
TGCAGTGCTAGACCACCGGGACTAGCGGGATCCTACGAGCAGTACTTC
CSARPPGLAGSYEQYF
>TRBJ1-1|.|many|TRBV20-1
TGCAGTACTTTAAAGGGTTTCTTT
CSTLKGFF
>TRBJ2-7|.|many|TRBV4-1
TGCGCCAGCAGCCCTAACCTCGACGGGAGCTCCTACGAGCAGTACTTC
CASSPNLDGSSYEQYF
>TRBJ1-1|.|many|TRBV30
TGTGCCTGGAGTCATTGGGAGAACACTGAAGCTTTCTTT
CAWSHWENTEAFF
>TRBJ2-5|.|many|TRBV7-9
TGTGCCAGCAGACCGGACGGACAAGAGACCCAGTACTTC
CASRPDGQETQYF
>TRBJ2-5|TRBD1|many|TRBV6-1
TGTGCCAGCAGTGAGGACAGGGGGCCGGAGACCCAGTACTTC
CASSEDRGPETQYF
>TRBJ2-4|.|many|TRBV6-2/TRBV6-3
TGTGCCAGCAGTTACGGAGAGGGGACGGGTAGAGCCAAAAACATTCAGTACTTC
CASSYGEGTGRAKNIQYF
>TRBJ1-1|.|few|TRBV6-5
TGTGCCAGCAGTTACTCAAGGGGGGCACACACTGAAGCTTTCTTT
CASSYSRGAHTEAFF
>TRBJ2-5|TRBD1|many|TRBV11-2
TGTGCCAGCAGGAACAGGGGGCGCGTGGAGACCCAGTACTTC
CASRNRGRVETQYF
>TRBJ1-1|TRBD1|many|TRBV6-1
TGTGCCACCACGACAGGGGAGGTCTTGGCTCTCTTT
CATTTGEVLALF
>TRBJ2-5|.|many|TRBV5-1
TGCGCCAGCAGCCCTAGCGTGAAGGGGGAGACCCAGTACTTC
CASSPSVKGETQYF
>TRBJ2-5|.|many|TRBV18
TGTGCCAGCTCACCACCGATGAGCCAAGAGACCCAGTACTTC
CASSPPMSQETQYF
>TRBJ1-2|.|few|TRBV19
TGTGCCAGTAGTAATGCAGGCCGCTACTATGGCTACACCTTC
CASSNAGRYYGYTF
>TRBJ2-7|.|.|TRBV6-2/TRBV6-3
TGTGCCAGCAGTGTCCGGGACGGCTTGCTGGAGTACTTC
CASSVRDGLLEYF
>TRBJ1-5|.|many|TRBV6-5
TGTGCCAGCAGTTCCCCCTCGCCCCAGCATTTT
CASSSPSPQHF
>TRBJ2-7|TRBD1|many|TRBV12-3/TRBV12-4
TGTGCCAGCAGCCGGTCGACAGGGTCCTACGAGCAGTACTTC
CASSRSTGSYEQYF
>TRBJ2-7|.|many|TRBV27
TGTGCCAGCAGTTCAGAAAGGGTATCCTACGAGCAGTACTTC
CASSSERVSYEQYF
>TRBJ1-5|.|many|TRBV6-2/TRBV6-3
TGTGCCAGCCGGGCCCCGGGGCAGCCCCAGCATTTT
CASRAPGQPQHF
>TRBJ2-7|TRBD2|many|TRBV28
TGTGCCAGCAGTCAGTGGACTAGCGGGAGCTACGAGCAGTACTTC
CASSQWTSGSYEQYF
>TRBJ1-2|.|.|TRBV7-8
TGTGCCAGCAGCCTCGGACCGGAGTATGGCTACACCTTC
CASSLGPEYGYTF
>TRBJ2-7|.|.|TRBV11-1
TGTGCCAGCAGCTTAGCATGGACAGTTCCCCACGAGCAGTACTTC
CASSLAWTVPHEQYF
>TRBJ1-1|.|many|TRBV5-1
TGCGCCAGCAGCTTGGGGGGCTGGATCACTGAAGCTTTCTTT
CASSLGGWITEAFF
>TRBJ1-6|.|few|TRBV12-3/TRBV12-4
TGTGCCAGCAGTCCCCGCGGCGGCTCCGATAATTCACCCCTCCACTTT
CASSPRGGSDNSPLHF
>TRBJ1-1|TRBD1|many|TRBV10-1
TGCGCCAGTTCGGGACAGGGGAGGGCTGAAGCTTTCTTT
CASSGQGRAEAFF
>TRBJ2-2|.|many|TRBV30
TGTGCCTGGAGAGAAGGGCCCGGGGAGCTGTTTTTT
CAWREGPGELFF
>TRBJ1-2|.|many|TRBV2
TGTGCCAGCAGTGACGGGGGAACCCTTGGCTACACCTTC
CASSDGGTLGYTF
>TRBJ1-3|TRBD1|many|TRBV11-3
TGTGCCAGCAGCTCTGGACAGGGAGAGGCTGGAAACACCATATATTTT
CASSSGQGEAGNTIYF
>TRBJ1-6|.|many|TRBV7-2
TGTGCCAGCAGCTCAAGGGATTTGGGGAATTCACCCCTCCACTTT
CASSSRDLGNSPLHF
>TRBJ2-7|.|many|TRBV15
TGTGCCACCAGCAGAGGGCCGGGGCTCTACGAGCAGTACTTC
CATSRGPGLYEQYF
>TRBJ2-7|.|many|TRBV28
TGTGCCAGCAGCCGACCTAGGACAGTATATGACGAGCAGTACTTC
CASSRPRTVYDEQYF
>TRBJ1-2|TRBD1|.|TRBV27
TGTGCCAGCAGTGAGCTAGACAGGGAACGTTATGGCTACACCTTC
CASSELDRERYGYTF
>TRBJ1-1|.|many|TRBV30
TGTGCCTGGAGTGTACAGGTGGGCCCTGGAGTAGCTGAAGCTTTCTTT
CAWSVQVGPGVAEAFF
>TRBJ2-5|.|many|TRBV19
TGTGCCAGTAGAAGACGGGGGGCTATCGGGGAGACCCAGTACTTC
CASRRRGAIGETQYF
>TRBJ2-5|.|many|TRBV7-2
TGTGCCAGCAGCCAGCCCGGGGGCGTCGGCGCGACCCAGTACTTC
CASSQPGGVGATQYF
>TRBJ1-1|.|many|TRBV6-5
TGTGCCAGCAGTTATCTGATGAACACTGAAGCTTTCTTT
CASSYLMNTEAFF
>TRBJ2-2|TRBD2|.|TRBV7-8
TGTGCCAGCAGTACCCGACTAGCGGGAAACACCGGGGAGCTGTTTTTT
CASSTRLAGNTGELFF
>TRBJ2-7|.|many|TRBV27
TGTGCCAGCAGTTTTATTTTGGGGGAGCAGTACTTC
CASSFILGEQYF
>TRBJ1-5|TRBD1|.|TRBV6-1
TGTGCCAGCAGTCCTCAGGGGGGCGGGCAGCCCCAGCATTTT
CASSPQGGGQPQHF
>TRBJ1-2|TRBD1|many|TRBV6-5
TGTGCCAGCAGCCCGACGGGACAGGGCCATTCTTATGGCTACACCTTC
CASSPTGQGHSYGYTF
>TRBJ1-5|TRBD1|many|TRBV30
TGTGCCTGGAGTGTAGGGACAGGGGCCTCTTATAGCAATCAGCCCCAGCATTTT
CAWSVGTGASYSNQPQHF
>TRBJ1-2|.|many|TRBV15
TGTGCCACCAGTAGCAGGGAATATGGCTACACCTTC
CATSSREYGYTF
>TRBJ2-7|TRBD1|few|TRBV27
TGTGCCAGCACCCAGGGACAGGGGTTCGAGCAGTACTTC
CASTQGQGFEQYF
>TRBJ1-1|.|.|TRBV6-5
TGTGCCAGCAGTTACTACACAGGGTCCACTGAAGCTTTCTTT
CASSYYTGSTEAFF
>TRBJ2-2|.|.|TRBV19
TGTGCCAGTTGTGGGACGGTGAACACCGGGGAGCTGTTTTTT
CASCGTVNTGELFF